This TCR beta chain was sequenced in a study of Ad26.COV2.S vaccination and SARS-CoV-2 variants. Study findings and constraints: Analytic work on TCR breadth and depth might have understated the full extent of total T cell responses.

Concerning this clone itself: The antigen remains undetermined.

V lost 6 bases and J lost 8, with 14 bases in between. The CDR3 runs 13 residues. The germline CDR1 and CDR2 sequences are SNHLY and FYNNEI. Treatment described: approximately 18 received Ad26.COV2.S at low or high dose, single or two shots; about 5 received placebo; per-sample allocation not given. Sampling happened 63 days after the first vaccine or placebo injection. The assay was immunoSEQ multiplex PCR, and TCRdb's table has in-frame clones only and misses some. The table shows more than 300,000 clones, with about 88% occurring only once. The rearrangement links TRBV2 to TRBJ2-1; perhaps TRBD1 as D (6 bases). This clonotype was obtained from a person aged 18 to 59 who received the Ad26.COV2.S COVID-19 vaccine or a placebo. Material: peripheral blood, obtained in a trial of Ad26.COV2.S vaccine versus placebo. The CDR3 reads CASSATGFDEQFF. In DNA form, the CDR3 reads TGTGCCAGCAGCGCCACAGGGTTCGATGAGCAGTTCTTC.